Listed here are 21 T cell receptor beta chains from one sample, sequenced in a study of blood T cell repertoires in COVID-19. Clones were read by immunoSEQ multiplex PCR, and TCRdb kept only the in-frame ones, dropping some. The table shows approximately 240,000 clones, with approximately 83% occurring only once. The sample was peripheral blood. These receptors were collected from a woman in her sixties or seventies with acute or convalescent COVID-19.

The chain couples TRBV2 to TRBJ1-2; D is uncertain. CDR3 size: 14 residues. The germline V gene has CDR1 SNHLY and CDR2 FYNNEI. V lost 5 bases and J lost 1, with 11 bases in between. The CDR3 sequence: CASSRVGSNYGYTF. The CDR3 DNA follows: TGTGCCAGCAGTCGAGTGGGGAGTAACTATGGCTACACCTTC.

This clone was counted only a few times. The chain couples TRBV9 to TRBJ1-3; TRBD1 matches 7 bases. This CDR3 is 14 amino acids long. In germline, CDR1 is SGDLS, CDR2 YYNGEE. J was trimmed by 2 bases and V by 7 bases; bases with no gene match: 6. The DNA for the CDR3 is TGTGCCAGCGGAACAGGGGAAGCTGGAAACACCATATATTTT. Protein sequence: CASGTGEAGNTIYF.

CDR3 residues: CASSQEGTAKANTEAFF. The CDR3 nucleotides read TGTGCCAGCAGCCAAGAGGGGACAGCAAAGGCGAACACTGAAGCTTTCTTT. The V and J genes are TRBV4-2 and TRBJ1-1; 7 positions agree with TRBD1. J lost 1 base, V lost 0 bases, and 8 bases had no gene match. Germline lookup yields CDR1 LGHNA and CDR2 YNFKEQ. This CDR3 comprises 17 residues.

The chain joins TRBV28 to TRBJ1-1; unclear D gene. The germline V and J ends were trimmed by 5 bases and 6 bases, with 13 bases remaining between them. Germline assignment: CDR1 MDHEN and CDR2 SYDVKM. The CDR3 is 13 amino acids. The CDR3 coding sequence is TGTGCCAGCAGTGCGTCACAGATATCTGAAGCTTTCTTT. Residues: CASSASQISEAFF.

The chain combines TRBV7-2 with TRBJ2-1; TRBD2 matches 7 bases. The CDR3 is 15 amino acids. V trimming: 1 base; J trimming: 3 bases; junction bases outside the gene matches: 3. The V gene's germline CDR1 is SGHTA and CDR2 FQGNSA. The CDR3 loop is CASSLDQRGYNEQFF. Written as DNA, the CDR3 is TGTGCCAGCAGCTTAGATCAGCGGGGCTACAATGAGCAGTTCTTC.

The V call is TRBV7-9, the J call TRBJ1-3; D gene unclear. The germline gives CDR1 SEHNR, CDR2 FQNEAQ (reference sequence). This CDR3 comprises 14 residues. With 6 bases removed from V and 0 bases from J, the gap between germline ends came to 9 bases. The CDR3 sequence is CASSSTDSGNTIYF. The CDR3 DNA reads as TGTGCCAGCAGTTCCACAGACTCTGGAAACACCATATATTTT.

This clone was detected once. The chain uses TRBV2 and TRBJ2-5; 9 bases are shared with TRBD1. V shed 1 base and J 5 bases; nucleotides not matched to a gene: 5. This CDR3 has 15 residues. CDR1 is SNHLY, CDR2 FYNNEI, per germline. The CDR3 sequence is CASSEDRGRGETQYF. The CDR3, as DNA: TGTGCCAGCAGTGAAGACAGGGGGCGGGGGGAGACCCAGTACTTC.

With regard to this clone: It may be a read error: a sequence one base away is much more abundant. CDR3 region: CASSRGQQETQYF. The CDR3 DNA sequence: TGTGCCAGCAGCCGCGGACAGCAAGAGACCCAGTACTTC. This rearrangement joins TRBV7-9 to TRBJ2-5, with D tentatively TRBD1 (6 bases). Germline CDR1 SEHNR, CDR2 FQNEAQ (reference sequence). V lost 5 bases to trimming and J lost 2 bases, with 9 bases between them. This CDR3 comprises 13 residues.

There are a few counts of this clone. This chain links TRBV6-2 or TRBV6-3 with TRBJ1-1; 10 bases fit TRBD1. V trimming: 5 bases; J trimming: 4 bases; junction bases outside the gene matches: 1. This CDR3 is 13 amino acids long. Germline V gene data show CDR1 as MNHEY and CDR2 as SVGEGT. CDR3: CASSRTGGTEAFF. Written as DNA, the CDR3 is TGTGCCAGCAGTCGGACAGGGGGCACTGAAGCTTTCTTT.

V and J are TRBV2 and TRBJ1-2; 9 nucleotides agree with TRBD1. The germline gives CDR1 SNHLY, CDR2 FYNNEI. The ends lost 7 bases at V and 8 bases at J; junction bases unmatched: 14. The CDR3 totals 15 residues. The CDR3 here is CASTQRDRVNSGYTF. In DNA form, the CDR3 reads TGTGCCAGCACCCAAAGGGACAGGGTCAATAGCGGCTACACCTTC.

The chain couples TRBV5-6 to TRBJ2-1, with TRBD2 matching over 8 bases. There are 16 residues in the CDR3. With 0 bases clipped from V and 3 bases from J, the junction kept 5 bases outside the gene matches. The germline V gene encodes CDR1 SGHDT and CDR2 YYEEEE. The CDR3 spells CASSLVFAGGYNEQFF. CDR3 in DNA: TGTGCCAGCAGCTTGGTATTTGCGGGGGGCTACAATGAGCAGTTCTTC.

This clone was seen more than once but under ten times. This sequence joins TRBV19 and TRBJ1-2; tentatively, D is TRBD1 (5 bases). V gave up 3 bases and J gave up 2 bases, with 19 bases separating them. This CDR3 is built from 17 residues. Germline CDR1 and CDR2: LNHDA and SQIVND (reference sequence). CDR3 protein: CASSMIRQNPQNYGYTF. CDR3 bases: TGTGCCAGTAGTATGATCAGACAGAATCCACAAAACTATGGCTACACCTTC.

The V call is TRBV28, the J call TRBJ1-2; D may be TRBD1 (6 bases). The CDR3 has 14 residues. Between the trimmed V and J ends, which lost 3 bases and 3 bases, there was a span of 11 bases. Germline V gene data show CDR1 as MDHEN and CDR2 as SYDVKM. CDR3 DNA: TGTGCCAGCAGTTTCCAGACAGGTTACTATGGCTACACCTTC. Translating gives CASSFQTGYYGYTF.

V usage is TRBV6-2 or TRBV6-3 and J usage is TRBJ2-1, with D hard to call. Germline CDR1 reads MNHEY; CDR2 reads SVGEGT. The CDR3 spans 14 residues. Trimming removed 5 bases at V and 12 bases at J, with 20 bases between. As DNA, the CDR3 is TGTGCCAGCAGTCACGACTCGACTCTCACGGGGCAGTTCTTC. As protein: CASSHDSTLTGQFF.

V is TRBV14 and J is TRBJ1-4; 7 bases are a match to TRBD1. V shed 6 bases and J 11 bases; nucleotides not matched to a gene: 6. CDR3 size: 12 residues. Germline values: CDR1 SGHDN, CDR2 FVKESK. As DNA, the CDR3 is TGTGCCAGCAGTCCAACAGGGGTGAAACTGTTTTTT. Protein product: CASSPTGVKLFF.

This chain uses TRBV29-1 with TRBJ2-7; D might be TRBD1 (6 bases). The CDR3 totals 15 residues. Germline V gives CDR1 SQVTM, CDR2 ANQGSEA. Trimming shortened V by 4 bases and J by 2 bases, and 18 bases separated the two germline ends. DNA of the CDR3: TGCAGCGTTGTCGGGACACTAAGAGGAACCTACGAGCAGTACTTC. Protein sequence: CSVVGTLRGTYEQYF.

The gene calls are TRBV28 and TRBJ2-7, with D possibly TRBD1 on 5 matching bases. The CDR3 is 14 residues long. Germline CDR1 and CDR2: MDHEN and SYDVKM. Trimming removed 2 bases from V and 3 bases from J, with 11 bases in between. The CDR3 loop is CASSLQWQGYEQYF. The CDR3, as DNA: TGTGCCAGCAGTTTACAGTGGCAGGGCTACGAGCAGTACTTC.

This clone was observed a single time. The CDR3 here is CASGRAGQGRGETQYF. DNA for the CDR3: TGCGCCAGCGGTCGGGCCGGACAGGGGAGAGGAGAGACCCAGTACTTC. The chain is built from TRBV5-1 and TRBJ2-5; 9 bases fit TRBD1. The V and J ends lost 7 bases and 4 bases, in that order; junction bases with no gene match: 14. The CDR3 sequence is 16 residues long. The germline gives CDR1 SGHRS, CDR2 YFSETQ. The variable domain in full, with the rest retrieved from reference TRBV5-1 and TRBJ2-5, is KAGVTQTPRYLIKTRGQQVTLSCSPISGHRSVSWYQQTPGQGLQFLFEYFSETQRNKGNFPGRFSGRQFSNSRSEMNVSTLELGDSALYLCASGRAGQGRGETQYFGPGTRLLVL.

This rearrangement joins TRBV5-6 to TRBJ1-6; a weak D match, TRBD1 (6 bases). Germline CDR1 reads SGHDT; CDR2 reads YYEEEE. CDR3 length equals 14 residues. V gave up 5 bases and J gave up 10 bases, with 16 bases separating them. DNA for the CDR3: TGTGCCAGCAGGACCACAGGGTTAGAATCACCCCTCCACTTT. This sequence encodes CASRTTGLESPLHF.

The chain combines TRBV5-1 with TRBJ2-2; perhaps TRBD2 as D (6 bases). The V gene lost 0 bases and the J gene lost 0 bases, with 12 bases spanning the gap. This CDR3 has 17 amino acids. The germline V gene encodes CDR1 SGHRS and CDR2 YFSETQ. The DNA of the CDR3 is TGCGCCAGCAGCTTGGGGCAGGGCGGGACGAACACCGGGGAGCTGTTTTTT. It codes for CASSLGQGGTNTGELFF.

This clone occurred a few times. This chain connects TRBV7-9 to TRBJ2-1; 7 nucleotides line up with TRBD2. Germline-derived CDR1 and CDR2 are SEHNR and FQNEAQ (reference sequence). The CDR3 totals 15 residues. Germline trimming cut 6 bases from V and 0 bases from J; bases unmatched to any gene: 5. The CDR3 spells CASRAGLSSYNEQFF. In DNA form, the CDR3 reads TGTGCCAGCAGAGCGGGACTTTCCTCCTACAATGAGCAGTTCTTC.